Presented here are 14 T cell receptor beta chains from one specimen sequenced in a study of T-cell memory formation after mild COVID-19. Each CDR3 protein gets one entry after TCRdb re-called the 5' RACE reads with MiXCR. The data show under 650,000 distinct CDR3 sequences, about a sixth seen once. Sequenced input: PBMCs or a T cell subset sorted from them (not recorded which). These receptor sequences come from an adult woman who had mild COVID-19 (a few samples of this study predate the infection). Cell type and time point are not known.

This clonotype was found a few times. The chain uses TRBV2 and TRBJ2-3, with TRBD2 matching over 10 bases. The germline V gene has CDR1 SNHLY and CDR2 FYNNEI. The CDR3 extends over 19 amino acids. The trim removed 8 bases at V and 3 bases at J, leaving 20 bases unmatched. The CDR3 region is CASAILTSGMNQGTDTQYF. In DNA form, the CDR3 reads TGTGCCAGCGCAATCCTTACTAGCGGGATGAATCAGGGAACAGATACGCAGTATTTT. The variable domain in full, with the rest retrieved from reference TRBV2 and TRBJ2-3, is EPEVTQTPSHQVTQMGQEVILRCVPISNHLYFYWYRQILGQKVEFLVSFYNNEISEKSEIFDDQFSVERPDGSNFTLKIRSTKLEDSAMYFCASAILTSGMNQGTDTQYFGPGTRLTVL.

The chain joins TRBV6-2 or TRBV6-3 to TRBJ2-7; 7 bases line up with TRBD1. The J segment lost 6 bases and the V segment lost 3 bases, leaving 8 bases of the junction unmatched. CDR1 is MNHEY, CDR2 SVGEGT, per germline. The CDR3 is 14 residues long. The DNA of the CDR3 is TGTGCCAGCAGTTATACGCAGGGGGAAATCGAGCAGTACTTC. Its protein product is CASSYTQGEIEQYF.

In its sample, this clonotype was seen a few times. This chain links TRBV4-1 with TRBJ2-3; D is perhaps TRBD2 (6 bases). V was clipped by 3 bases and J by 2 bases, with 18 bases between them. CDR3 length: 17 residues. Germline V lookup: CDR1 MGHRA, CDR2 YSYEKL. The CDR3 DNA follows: TGCGCCAGCAGCCACCGTCTAGCGCTGAAGATCACAGATACGCAGTATTTT. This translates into CASSHRLALKITDTQYF.

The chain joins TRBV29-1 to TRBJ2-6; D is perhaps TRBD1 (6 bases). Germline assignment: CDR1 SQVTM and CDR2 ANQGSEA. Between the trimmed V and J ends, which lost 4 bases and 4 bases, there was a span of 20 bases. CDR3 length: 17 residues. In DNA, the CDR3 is TGCAGCGTTGTTGGGGGCAGGGTTTCTTCCGGGGCCAACGTCCTGACTTTC. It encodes CSVVGGRVSSGANVLTF.

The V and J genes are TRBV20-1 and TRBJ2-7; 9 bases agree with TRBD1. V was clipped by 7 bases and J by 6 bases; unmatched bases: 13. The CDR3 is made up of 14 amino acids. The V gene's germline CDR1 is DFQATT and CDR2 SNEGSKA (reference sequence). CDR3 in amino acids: CSVLSRDRVGEQYF. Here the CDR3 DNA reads TGCAGTGTTTTGTCCCGGGACAGGGTAGGCGAGCAGTACTTC.

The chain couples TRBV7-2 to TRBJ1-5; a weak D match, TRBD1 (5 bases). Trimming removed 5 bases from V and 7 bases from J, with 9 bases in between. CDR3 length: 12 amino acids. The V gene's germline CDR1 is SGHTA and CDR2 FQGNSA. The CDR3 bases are TGTGCCAGCAGCCCCTGGGGCCAGCCCCAGCATTTT. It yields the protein CASSPWGQPQHF.

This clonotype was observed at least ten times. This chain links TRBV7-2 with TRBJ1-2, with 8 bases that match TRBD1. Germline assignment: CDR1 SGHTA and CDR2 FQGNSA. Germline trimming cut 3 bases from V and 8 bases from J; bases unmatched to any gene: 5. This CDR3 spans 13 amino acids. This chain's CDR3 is CASSFDRGLGYTF. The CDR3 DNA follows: TGTGCCAGCAGCTTTGACAGGGGTCTCGGCTACACCTTC.

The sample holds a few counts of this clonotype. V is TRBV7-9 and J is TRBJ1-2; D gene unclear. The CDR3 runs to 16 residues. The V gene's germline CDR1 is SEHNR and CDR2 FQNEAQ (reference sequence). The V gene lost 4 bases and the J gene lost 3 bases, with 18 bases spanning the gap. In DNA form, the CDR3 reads TGTGCCAGCAGCTCCTCCGGTGCAGGAGAGGACTATGGCTACACCTTC. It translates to CASSSSGAGEDYGYTF.

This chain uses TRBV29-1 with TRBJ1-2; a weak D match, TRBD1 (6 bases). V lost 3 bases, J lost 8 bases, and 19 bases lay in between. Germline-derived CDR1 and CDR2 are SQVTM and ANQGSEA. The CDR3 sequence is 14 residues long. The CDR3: CSVDTERGAGGYTF. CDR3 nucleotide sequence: TGCAGCGTTGACACGGAGCGGGGGGCAGGCGGCTACACCTTC. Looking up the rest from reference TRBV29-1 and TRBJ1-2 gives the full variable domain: SAVISQKPSRDICQRGTSLTIQCQVDSQVTMMFWYRQQPGQSLTLIATANQGSEATYESGFVIDKFPISRPNLTFSTLTVSNMSPEDSSIYLCSVDTERGAGGYTFGSGTRLTVV.

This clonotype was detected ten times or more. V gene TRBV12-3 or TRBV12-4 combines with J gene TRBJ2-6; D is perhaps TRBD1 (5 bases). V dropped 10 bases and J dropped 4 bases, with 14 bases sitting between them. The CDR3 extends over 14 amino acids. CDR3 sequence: CATRGASGANVLTF. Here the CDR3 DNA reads TGTGCCACCCGTGGGGCATCAGGGGCCAACGTCCTGACTTTC.

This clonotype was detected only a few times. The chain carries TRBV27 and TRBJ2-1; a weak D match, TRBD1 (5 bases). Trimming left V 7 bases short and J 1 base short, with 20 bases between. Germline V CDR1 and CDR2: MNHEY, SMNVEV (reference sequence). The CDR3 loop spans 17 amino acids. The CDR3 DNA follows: TGTGCCAGCACCCTCTCAGGGCGTGGTATGTCCTACAATGAGCAGTTCTTC. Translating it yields CASTLSGRGMSYNEQFF.

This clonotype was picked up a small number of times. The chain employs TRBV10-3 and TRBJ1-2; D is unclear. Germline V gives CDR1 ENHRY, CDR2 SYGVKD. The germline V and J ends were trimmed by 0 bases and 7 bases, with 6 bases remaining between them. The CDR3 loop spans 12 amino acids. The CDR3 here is CAISESVTGYTF. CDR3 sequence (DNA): TGTGCCATCAGTGAGTCGGTAACTGGCTACACCTTC.

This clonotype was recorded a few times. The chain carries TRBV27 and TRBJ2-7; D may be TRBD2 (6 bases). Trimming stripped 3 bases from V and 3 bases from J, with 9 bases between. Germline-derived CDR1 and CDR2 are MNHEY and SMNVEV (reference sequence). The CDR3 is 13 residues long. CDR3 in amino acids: CASSFGGNYEQYF. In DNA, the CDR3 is TGTGCCAGCAGTTTTGGGGGGAACTACGAGCAGTACTTC.

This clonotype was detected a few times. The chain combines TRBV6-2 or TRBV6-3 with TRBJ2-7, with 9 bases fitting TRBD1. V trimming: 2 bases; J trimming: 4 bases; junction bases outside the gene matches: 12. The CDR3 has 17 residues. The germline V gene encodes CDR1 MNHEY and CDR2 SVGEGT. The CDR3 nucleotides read TGTGCCAGCAGTTACCCCGAATGGACAGGGGTTGGGTACGAGCAGTACTTC. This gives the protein CASSYPEWTGVGYEQYF.